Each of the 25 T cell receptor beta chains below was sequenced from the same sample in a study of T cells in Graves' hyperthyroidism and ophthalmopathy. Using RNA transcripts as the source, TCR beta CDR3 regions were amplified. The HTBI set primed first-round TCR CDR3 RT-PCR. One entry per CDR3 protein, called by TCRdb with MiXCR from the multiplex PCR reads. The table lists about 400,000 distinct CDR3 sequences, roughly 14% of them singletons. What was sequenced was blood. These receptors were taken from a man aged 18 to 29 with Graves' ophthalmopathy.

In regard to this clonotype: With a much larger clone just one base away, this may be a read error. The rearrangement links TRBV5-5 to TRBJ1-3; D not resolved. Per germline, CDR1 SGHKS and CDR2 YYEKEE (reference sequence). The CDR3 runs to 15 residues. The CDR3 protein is CASILYSLEGNTIYF. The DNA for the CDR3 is TGTGCCAGCATCTTGTACTCCCTGGAGGGAAACACCATATATTTT.

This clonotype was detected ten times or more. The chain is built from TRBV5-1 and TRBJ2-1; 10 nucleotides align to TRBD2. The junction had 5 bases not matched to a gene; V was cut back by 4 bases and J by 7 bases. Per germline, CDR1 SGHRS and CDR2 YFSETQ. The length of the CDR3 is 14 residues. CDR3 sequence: CASSLAGVWNEQFF. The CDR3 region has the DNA TGCGCCAGCAGCCTAGCGGGAGTGTGGAATGAGCAGTTCTTC. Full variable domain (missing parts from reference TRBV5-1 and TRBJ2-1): KAGVTQTPRYLIKTRGQQVTLSCSPISGHRSVSWYQQTPGQGLQFLFEYFSETQRNKGNFPGRFSGRQFSNSRSEMNVSTLELGDSALYLCASSLAGVWNEQFFGPGTRLTVL.

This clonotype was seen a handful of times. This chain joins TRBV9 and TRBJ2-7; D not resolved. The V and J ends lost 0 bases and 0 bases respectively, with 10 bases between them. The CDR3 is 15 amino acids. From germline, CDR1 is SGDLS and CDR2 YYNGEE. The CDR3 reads CASSVEDGPSYEQYF. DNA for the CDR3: TGTGCCAGCAGCGTAGAGGACGGGCCCTCCTACGAGCAGTACTTC.

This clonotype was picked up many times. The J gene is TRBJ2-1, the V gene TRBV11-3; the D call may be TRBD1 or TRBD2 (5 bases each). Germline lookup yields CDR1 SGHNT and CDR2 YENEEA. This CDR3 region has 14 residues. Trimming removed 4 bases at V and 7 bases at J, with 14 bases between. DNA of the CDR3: TGTGCCAGCAGCTCGGGCCGAGGGGTTAATGAGCAGTTCTTC. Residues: CASSSGRGVNEQFF.

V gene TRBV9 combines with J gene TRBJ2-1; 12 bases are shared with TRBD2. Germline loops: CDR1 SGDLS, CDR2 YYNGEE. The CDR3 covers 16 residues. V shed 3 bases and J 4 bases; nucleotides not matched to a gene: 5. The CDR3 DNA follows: TGTGCCAGCAGCGCCCTAGCGGGAGGGGGATACAATGAGCAGTTCTTC. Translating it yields CASSALAGGGYNEQFF.

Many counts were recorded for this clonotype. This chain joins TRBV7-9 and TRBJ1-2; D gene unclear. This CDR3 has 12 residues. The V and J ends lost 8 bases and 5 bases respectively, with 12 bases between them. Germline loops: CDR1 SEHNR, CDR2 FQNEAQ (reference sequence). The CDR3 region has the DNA TGTGCCAGCGGGGAGGGAGCTTATGGCTACACCTTC. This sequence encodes CASGEGAYGYTF.

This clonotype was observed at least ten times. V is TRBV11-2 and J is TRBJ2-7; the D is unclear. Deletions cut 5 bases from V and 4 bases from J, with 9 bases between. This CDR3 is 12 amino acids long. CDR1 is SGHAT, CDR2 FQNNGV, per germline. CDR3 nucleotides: TGTGCCAGCAGCACCCCGGGTTACGAGCAGTACTTC. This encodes CASSTPGYEQYF.

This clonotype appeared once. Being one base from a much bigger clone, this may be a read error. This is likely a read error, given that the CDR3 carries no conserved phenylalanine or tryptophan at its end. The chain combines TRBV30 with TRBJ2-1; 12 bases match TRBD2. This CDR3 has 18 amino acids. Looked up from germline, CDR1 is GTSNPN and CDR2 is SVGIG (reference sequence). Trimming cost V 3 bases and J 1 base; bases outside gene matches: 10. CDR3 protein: CAWSLTSGRAGSYNEQFL. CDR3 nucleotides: TGTGCCTGGAGCCTGACTAGCGGGAGAGCGGGGTCCTACAATGAGCAGTTCCTC.

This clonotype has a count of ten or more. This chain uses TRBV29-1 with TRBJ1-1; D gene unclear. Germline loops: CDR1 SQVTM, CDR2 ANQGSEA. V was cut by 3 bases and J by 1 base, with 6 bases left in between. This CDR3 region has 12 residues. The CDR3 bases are TGCAGCGTTGAGTCGGCGAACACTGAAGCTTTCTTT. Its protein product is CSVESANTEAFF.

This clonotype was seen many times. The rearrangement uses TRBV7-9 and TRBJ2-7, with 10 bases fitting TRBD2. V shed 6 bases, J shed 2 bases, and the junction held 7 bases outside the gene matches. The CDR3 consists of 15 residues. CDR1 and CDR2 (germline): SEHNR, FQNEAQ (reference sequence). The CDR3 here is CASRPLTSGTYEQYF. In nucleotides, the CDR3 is TGTGCCAGCAGGCCCCTTACTAGCGGGACCTACGAGCAGTACTTC.

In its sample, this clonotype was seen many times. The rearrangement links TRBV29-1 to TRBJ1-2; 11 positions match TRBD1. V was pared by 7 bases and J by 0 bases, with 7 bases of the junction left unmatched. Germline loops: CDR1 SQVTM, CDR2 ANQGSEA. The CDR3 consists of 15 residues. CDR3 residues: CSAGTGGITNYGYTF. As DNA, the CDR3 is TGCAGCGCCGGGACAGGGGGTATAACTAACTATGGCTACACCTTC.

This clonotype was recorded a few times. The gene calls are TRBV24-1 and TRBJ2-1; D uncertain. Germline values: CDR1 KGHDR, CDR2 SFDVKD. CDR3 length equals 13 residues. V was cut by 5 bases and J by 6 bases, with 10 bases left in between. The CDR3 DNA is TGTGCCACCAGTGTTGGGCATTCCAATGAGCAGTTCTTC. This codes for CATSVGHSNEQFF.

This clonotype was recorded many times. The CDR3 here is CASSYYKGETQYF. The CDR3, as DNA: TGTGCCAGCAGTTACTATAAGGGCGAGACCCAGTACTTC. The V gene is TRBV6-5, the J gene TRBJ2-5; D remains unclear. This CDR3 has 13 amino acids. Per the germline V gene, CDR1 is MNHEY and CDR2 is SVGAGI. V dropped 1 base and J dropped 5 bases, with 8 bases sitting between them.

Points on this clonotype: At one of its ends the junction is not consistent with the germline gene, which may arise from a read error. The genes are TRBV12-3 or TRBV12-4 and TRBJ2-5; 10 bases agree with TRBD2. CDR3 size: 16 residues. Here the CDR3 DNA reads TGTGCCAGCAGTTCCCCGGGACTAGCGAACCAAGACACCCAGTACTTC. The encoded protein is CASSSPGLANQDTQYF.

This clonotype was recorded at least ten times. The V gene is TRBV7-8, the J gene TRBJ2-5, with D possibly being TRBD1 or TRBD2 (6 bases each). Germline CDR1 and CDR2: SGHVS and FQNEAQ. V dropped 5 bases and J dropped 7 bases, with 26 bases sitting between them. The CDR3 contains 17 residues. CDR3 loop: CASSPGVRGDARWTQYF. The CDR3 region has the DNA TGTGCCAGCAGCCCCGGGGTGAGGGGGGACGCCCGTTGGACCCAGTACTTC.

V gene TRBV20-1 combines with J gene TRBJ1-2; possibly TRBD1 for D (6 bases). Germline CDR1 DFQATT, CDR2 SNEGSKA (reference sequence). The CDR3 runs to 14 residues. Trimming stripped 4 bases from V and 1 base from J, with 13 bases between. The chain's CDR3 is CSAKGDGLNYGYTF. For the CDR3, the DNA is TGCAGTGCTAAGGGGGACGGCCTTAACTATGGCTACACCTTC.

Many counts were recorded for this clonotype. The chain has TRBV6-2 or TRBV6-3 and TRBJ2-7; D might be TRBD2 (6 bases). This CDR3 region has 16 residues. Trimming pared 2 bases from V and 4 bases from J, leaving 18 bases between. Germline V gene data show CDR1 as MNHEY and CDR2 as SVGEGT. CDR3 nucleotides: TGTGCCAGCAGTTACGCCCCGGGGCAGGAGGGTTACGAGCAGTACTTC. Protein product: CASSYAPGQEGYEQYF.

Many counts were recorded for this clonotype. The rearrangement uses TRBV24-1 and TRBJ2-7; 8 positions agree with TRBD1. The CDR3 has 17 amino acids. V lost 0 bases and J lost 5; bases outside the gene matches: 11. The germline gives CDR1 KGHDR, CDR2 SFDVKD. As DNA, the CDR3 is TGTGCCACCAGTGATTTGGGACAGGGAAGTATTGTCCACGAGCAGTACTTC. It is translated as CATSDLGQGSIVHEQYF.

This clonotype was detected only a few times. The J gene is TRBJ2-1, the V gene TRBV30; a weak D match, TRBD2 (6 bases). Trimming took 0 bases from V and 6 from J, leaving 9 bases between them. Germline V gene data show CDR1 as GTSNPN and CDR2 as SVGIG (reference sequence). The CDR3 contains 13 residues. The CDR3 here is CAWSVYGGNEQFF. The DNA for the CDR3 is TGTGCCTGGAGTGTATACGGGGGCAATGAGCAGTTCTTC.

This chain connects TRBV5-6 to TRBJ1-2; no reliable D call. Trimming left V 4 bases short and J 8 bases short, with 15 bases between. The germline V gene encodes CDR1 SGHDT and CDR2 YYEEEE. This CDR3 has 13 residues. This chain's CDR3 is CASSDPLSAGYTF. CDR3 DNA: TGTGCCAGCAGCGACCCTCTATCTGCGGGCTACACCTTC.

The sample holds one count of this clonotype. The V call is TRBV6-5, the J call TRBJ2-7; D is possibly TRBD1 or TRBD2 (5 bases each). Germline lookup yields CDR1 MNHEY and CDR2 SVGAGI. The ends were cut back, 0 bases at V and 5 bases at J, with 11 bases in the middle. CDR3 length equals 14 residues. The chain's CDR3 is CASSYSKRGHEQYF. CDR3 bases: TGTGCCAGCAGTTACTCGAAGAGGGGCCACGAGCAGTACTTC.

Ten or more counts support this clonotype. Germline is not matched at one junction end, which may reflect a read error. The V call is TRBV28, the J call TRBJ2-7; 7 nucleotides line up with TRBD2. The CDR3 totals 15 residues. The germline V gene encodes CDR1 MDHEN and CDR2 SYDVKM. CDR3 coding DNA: TGTGCCAGCAGTTCTAGCGGAGTTGGGCCCTACGAGCAGCACTTC. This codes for CASSSSGVGPYEQHF.

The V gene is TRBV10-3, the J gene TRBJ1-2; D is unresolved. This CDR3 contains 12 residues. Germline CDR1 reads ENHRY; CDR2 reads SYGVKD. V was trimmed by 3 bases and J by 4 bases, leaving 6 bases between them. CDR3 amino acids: CAISEGLYGYTF. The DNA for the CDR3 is TGTGCCATCAGTGAAGGGCTCTATGGCTACACCTTC.

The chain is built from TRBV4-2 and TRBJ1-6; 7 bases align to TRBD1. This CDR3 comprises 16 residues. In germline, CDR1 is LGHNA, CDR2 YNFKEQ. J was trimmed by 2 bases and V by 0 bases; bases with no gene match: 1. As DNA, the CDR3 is TGTGCCAGCAGCCAAGATGGGACAGCCTATAATTCACCCCTCCACTTT. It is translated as CASSQDGTAYNSPLHF.

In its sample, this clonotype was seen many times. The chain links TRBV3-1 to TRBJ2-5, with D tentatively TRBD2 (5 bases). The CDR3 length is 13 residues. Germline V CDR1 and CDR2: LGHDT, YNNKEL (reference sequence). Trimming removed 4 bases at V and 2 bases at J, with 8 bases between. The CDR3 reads CASSRRGQETQYF. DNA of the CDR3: TGTGCCAGCAGCCGCCGGGGACAAGAGACCCAGTACTTC.